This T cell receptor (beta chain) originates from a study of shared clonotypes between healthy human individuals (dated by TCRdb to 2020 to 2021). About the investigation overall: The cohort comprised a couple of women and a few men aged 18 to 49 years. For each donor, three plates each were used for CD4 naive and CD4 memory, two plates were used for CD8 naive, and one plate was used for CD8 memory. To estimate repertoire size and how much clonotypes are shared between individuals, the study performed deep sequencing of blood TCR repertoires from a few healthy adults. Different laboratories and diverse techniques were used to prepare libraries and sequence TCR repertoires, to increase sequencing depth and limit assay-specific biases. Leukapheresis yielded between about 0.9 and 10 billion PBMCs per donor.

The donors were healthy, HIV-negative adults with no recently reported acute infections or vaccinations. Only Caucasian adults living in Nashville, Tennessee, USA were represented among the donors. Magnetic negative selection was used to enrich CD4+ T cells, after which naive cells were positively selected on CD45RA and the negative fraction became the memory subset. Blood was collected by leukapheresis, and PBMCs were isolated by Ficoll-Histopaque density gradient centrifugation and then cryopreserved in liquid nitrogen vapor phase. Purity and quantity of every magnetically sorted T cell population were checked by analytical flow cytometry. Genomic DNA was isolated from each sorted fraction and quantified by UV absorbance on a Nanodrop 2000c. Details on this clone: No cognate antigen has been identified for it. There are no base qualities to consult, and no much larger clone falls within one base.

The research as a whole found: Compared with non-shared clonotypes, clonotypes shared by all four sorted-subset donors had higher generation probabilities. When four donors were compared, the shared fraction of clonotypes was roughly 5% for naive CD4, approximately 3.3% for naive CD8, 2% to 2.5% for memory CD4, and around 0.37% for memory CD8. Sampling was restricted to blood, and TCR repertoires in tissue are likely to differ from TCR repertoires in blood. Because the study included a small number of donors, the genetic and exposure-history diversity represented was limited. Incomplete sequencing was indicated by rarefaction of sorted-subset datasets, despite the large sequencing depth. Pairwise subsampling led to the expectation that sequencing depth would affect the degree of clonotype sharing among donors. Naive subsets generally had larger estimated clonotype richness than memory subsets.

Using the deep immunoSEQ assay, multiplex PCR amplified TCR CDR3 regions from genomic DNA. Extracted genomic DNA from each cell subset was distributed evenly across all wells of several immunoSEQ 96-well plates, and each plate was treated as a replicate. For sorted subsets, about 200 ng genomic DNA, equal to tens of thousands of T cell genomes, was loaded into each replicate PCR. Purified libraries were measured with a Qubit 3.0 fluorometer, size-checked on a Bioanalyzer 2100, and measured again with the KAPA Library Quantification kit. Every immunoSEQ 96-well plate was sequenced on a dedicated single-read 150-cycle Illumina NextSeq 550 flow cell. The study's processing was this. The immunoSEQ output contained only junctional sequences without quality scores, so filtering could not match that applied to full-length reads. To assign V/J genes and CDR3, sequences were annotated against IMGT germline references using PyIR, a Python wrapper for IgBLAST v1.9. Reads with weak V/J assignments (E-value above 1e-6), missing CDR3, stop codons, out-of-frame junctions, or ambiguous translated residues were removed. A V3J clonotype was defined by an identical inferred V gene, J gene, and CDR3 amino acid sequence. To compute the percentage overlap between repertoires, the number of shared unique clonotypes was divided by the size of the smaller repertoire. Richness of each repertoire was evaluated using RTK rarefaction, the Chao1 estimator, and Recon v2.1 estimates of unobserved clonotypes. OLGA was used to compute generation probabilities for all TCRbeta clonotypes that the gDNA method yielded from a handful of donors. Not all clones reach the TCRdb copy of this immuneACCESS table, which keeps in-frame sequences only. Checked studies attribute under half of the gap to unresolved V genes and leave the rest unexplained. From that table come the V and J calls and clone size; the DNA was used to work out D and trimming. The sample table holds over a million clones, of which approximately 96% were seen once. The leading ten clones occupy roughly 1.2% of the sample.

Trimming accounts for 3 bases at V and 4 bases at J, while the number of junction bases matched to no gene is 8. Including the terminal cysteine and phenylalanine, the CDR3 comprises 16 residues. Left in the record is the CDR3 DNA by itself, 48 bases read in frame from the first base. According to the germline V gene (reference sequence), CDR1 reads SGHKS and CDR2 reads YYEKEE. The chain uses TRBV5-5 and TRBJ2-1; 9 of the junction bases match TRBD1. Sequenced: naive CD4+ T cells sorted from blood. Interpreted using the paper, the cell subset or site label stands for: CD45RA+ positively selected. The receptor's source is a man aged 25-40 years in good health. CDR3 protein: CASSSPTGGVYNEQFF. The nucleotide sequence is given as TGTGCCAGCAGCTCGCCGACAGGGGGAGTTTACAATGAGCAGTTCTTC.